The 10 T cell receptor beta chains given below trace back to one sample, sequenced in a study of CD8 T cells in ankylosing spondylitis. TCRdb independently ran MiXCR on the 5' RACE reads; one entry per CDR3 protein. The sample consists of around 130,000 distinct CDR3 sequences, around 9% of them appearing once. The source material was blood, either unsorted or a sorted T cell fraction (not recorded which). The origin of the receptors is a male donor with ankylosing spondylitis or in good health (not recorded which).

Ten or more counts support this clonotype. In DNA, the CDR3 is TGTGCCAGCAGCTTAAGGGACAGGCCTAACTATGGCTACACCTTC. This translates into CASSLRDRPNYGYTF. This chain uses TRBV7-2 with TRBJ1-2; 8 positions agree with TRBD1. The CDR3 spans 15 residues. After removal of 2 bases from V and 0 bases from J, the junction contained 2 bases not matched to a gene. Germline CDR1 is SGHTA and CDR2 is FQGNSA.

Only a few counts were recorded for this clonotype. The gene calls are TRBV29-1 and TRBJ2-3; D is undetermined. Trimming pared 5 bases from V and 2 bases from J, leaving 5 bases between. Germline values: CDR1 SQVTM, CDR2 ANQGSEA. This CDR3 is 11 amino acids long. CDR3 nucleotides: TGCAGCGTTAGGAACACAGATACGCAGTATTTT. Translated, it gives CSVRNTDTQYF.

This clonotype has a count of ten or more. The J gene is TRBJ2-7, the V gene TRBV5-1, with 11 positions matching TRBD1. The germline V gene has CDR1 SGHRS and CDR2 YFSETQ. The CDR3 runs to 14 residues. The J segment lost 2 bases and the V segment lost 5 bases, leaving 3 bases of the junction unmatched. CDR3 in amino acids: CASSGQGATYEQYF. The CDR3 DNA sequence: TGCGCCAGCAGTGGACAGGGGGCGACCTACGAGCAGTACTTC.

Only a few counts were recorded for this clonotype. The chain joins TRBV7-9 to TRBJ1-2; tentative D call: TRBD1 (6 bases). Germline CDR1 is SEHNR and CDR2 is FQNEAQ (reference sequence). V was shortened by 2 bases and J by 7 bases, with 17 bases between the two germline ends. CDR3 length: 15 amino acids. CDR3 region: CASSLMAAGDGGYTF. In DNA form, the CDR3 reads TGTGCCAGCAGCTTAATGGCGGCAGGGGATGGTGGCTACACCTTC. The full variable domain, completed using reference TRBV7-9 and TRBJ1-2, is DTGVSQNPRHKITKRGQNVTFRCDPISEHNRLYWYRQTLGQGPEFLTYFQNEAQLEKSRLLSDRFSAERPKGSFSTLEIQRTEQGDSAMYLCASSLMAAGDGGYTFGSGTRLTVV.

This clonotype has only a few counts. V is TRBV6-1 and J is TRBJ2-3; weak D call: TRBD1 (6 bases). V lost 6 bases to trimming and J lost 5 bases, with 18 bases between them. The CDR3 loop spans 15 amino acids. The germline V gene encodes CDR1 MNHNS and CDR2 SASEGT. Here the CDR3 DNA reads TGTGCCAGCAGAACCCAGACAGGAAGGGTAGATACGCAGTATTTT. Amino acids: CASRTQTGRVDTQYF.

Concerning this clonotype itself: This sequence may be a read error, since a much larger clone differs from it by one base. V is TRBV20-1 and J is TRBJ1-1, with D maybe TRBD1 (5 bases). The CDR3 sequence is 15 residues long. CDR1 DFQATT and CDR2 SNEGSKA come from the germline V gene (reference sequence). CDR3: CSATASGSGNSEAFF. The CDR3 DNA reads TGCAGTGCCACGGCTTCAGGGTCGGGGAACAGTGAAGCTTTCTTT.

This clonotype was seen at least ten times. The chain carries TRBV5-1 and TRBJ2-7; a possible D gene is TRBD1 (5 bases). Trimming took off 3 bases at V and 3 bases at J, with 13 bases between the two ends. Germline V gene lookup returns CDR1 SGHRS and CDR2 YFSETQ. The CDR3 contains 14 residues. Written as DNA, the CDR3 is TGCGCCAGCAGCTCCCAGACAGTGAACTACGAGCAGTACTTC. Its protein is CASSSQTVNYEQYF.

In this sample, this clonotype turned up many times. The chain is built from TRBV27 and TRBJ2-1; no definite D call. V was clipped by 2 bases and J by 8 bases, with 4 bases between them. The CDR3 has 11 residues. The germline CDR1 and CDR2 sequences are MNHEY and SMNVEV (reference sequence). CDR3 loop: CASSLRDEQFF. The CDR3 DNA reads TGTGCCAGCAGTTTAAGGGATGAGCAGTTCTTC.

This clonotype was seen many times. The rearrangement uses TRBV2 and TRBJ2-1; the match to TRBD2 covers 9 bases. The CDR3 contains 15 residues. The V gene end was trimmed by 5 bases and the J gene end by 6 bases; junction bases not matched to a gene: 8. Looked up from germline, CDR1 is SNHLY and CDR2 is FYNNEI. The CDR3 is CASSFETSGFNEQFF. CDR3 DNA sequence: TGTGCCAGCAGTTTTGAGACTAGCGGATTCAATGAGCAGTTCTTC.

This clonotype was seen a handful of times. The rearrangement uses TRBV6-5 and TRBJ2-2; D gene uncertain. CDR1 is MNHEY, CDR2 SVGAGI, per germline. The V end was cut by 0 bases, the J end by 7 bases, with 12 bases between. This CDR3 is built from 15 residues. The CDR3 is CASSYSMIESGELFF. The CDR3 DNA is TGTGCCAGCAGTTACTCGATGATAGAAAGCGGGGAGCTGTTTTTT.